A single sample gave rise to the 5 T cell receptor beta chains below, sequenced in a study of OX40 agonist ivuxolimab in advanced cancers. TCRdb's table, derived via immunoSEQ multiplex PCR, lists solely in-frame clones and lacks some. The profile shows 45,000 to 65,000 clones, 87% of them singletons. Sequencing used CD4+ or CD8+ T cells sorted from blood, obtained in a trial of the OX40 agonist ivuxolimab. These receptors originate from an adult with an advanced solid tumor such as melanoma, head and neck, liver or kidney cancer.

This sequence joins TRBV19 and TRBJ1-4; 10 bases line up with TRBD1. The CDR3 loop spans 14 amino acids. Trimming at V came to 5 bases and at J to 7 bases, leaving 4 bases not matched to a gene. Germline CDR1 is LNHDA and CDR2 is SQIVND (reference sequence). As DNA, the CDR3 is TGTGCCAGTAGTGACAGGGGGCAAGGTGAAAAACTGTTTTTT. Translated: CASSDRGQGEKLFF.

The V call is TRBV6-5, the J call TRBJ2-7; 9 bases are shared with TRBD1. This CDR3 has 14 amino acids. The V segment lost 5 bases and the J segment 0 bases; nucleotides outside the gene matches: 2. Germline V gene data show CDR1 as MNHEY and CDR2 as SVGAGI. The CDR3 loop is CASSRTGVSYEQYF. The CDR3 DNA reads TGTGCCAGCAGTCGGACAGGGGTCTCCTACGAGCAGTACTTC.

There are a few counts of this clone. The chain uses TRBV5-6 and TRBJ2-1, with TRBD1 as a possible D gene (6 bases). Germline V lookup: CDR1 SGHDT, CDR2 YYEEEE. CDR3 length equals 17 residues. V was pared by 3 bases and J by 6 bases, with 22 bases between. The CDR3 DNA reads as TGTGCCAGCAGCTATCCAGAGTCTCGGGACATTCCCAATGAGCAGTTCTTC. Protein sequence: CASSYPESRDIPNEQFF.

The chain links TRBV5-1 to TRBJ2-3; TRBD1 might be the D (6 bases). CDR3 length: 12 residues. Germline V gene lookup returns CDR1 SGHRS and CDR2 YFSETQ. Deletions cut 4 bases from V and 5 bases from J, with 8 bases between. CDR3 nucleotides: TGCGCCAGCAGCCCAGGGGAAGATACGCAGTATTTT. This translates into CASSPGEDTQYF.

This clone was seen a handful of times. V and J are TRBV10-3 and TRBJ2-2, with D maybe TRBD2 (6 bases). The CDR3 spans 13 residues. With 11 bases removed from V and 0 bases from J, the gap between germline ends came to 10 bases. From germline, CDR1 is ENHRY and CDR2 SYGVKD. CDR3 residues: CAGGGTNTGELFF. The DNA of the CDR3 is TGTGCCGGCGGAGGGACGAACACCGGGGAGCTGTTTTTT.